Below are 8 T cell receptor beta chains sequenced from a single sample in a study of blood T cell repertoires in COVID-19. Profiling relied on immunoSEQ multiplex PCR, and the TCRdb table lists in-frame clones only, not all of them. In the table there are about 140,000 clones, roughly 85% of which are singletons. The source material was peripheral blood. The receptor set was obtained from a man between 50 and 59 years old with acute or convalescent COVID-19.

The rearrangement links TRBV2 to TRBJ2-5; 11 bases align to TRBD2. V gave up 5 bases and J gave up 2 bases; unmatched junction bases: 4. Germline V lookup: CDR1 SNHLY, CDR2 FYNNEI. CDR3 length: 15 residues. CDR3 nucleotides: TGTGCCAGCAGTTGGGCTAGCGGGGGGCAAGAGACCCAGTACTTC. This encodes CASSWASGGQETQYF.

The chain couples TRBV4-1 to TRBJ2-7; TRBD1 matches 7 bases. The ends lost 2 bases at V and 2 bases at J; junction bases unmatched: 6. The length of the CDR3 is 15 residues. CDR1 and CDR2 from the germline V gene are MGHRA and YSYEKL. CDR3 coding DNA: TGCGCCAGCAGCCAATCGGAAGACAGGGCCTACGAGCAGTACTTC. Its translation is CASSQSEDRAYEQYF.

The chain combines TRBV7-9 with TRBJ1-2; no reliable D call. CDR1 and CDR2 (germline): SEHNR, FQNEAQ (reference sequence). V shed 2 bases and J shed 1 base, with 11 bases lying between them. CDR3 length: 15 amino acids. CDR3 nucleotide sequence: TGTGCCAGCAGCTTATCGGAGCGCCTTAACTATGGCTACACCTTC. Translating it yields CASSLSERLNYGYTF.

The rearrangement joins TRBV10-3 to TRBJ2-7; D may be TRBD2 (5 bases). Looked up from germline, CDR1 is ENHRY and CDR2 is SYGVKD. The CDR3 length is 10 residues. Trimming stripped 8 bases from V and 7 bases from J, with 9 bases between. The CDR3 nucleotides read TGTGCCATCGGGTCGGGAGAGCAGTACTTC. This sequence encodes CAIGSGEQYF.

The chain joins TRBV27 to TRBJ2-7; TRBD2 aligns across 7 bases. CDR1 is MNHEY and CDR2 is SMNVEV in the germline V gene (reference sequence). The CDR3 contains 15 residues. The J segment lost 3 bases and the V segment lost 0 bases, leaving 5 bases of the junction unmatched. The CDR3 nucleotides read TGTGCCAGCAGTTTATCAGGCGGCGGGAGCTACGAGCAGTACTTC. Protein: CASSLSGGGSYEQYF.

This clone was detected only once. The chain has TRBV6-5 and TRBJ1-2; 8 nucleotides agree with TRBD1. CDR3 length: 15 residues. The V gene end was trimmed by 6 bases and the J gene end by 7 bases; junction bases not matched to a gene: 13. Germline V gene sequence: CDR1 MNHEY, CDR2 SVGAGI. In DNA form, the CDR3 reads TGTGCCAGCAGACCGACAGGGGCGGCCTTTCTTGGCTACACCTTC. It specifies CASRPTGAAFLGYTF.

The V call is TRBV7-3, the J call TRBJ2-1; 7 bases match TRBD2. This CDR3 contains 12 residues. V lost 6 bases to trimming and J lost 10 bases; unmatched junction nucleotides: 6. From germline, CDR1 is SGHTA and CDR2 FQGTGA. The CDR3 loop reads CASSAGVGEQFF. The CDR3 coding sequence is TGTGCCAGCAGTGCGGGAGTCGGGGAGCAGTTCTTC.

This rearrangement joins TRBV9 to TRBJ2-1, with 8 nucleotides matching TRBD1. The CDR3 loop spans 14 amino acids. After removal of 0 bases from V and 8 bases from J, the junction contained 4 bases not matched to a gene. Germline assignment: CDR1 SGDLS and CDR2 YYNGEE. The CDR3 bases are TGTGCCAGCAGCGTAGGCACAGGGGGGTATGAGCAGTTCTTC. Translated: CASSVGTGGYEQFF.